Below are 14 T cell receptor beta chains sequenced from a single sample in a study of T cell clones after liver transplantation. Method: immunoSEQ multiplex PCR; TCRdb's copy keeps in-frame clones and lacks some. The sample lists 98,000 or so clones; 82% were seen once. This sample comprised CD4+ T cells from blood, obtained before liver transplant. The receptors originated from a human donor who received a liver transplant.

The genes are TRBV2 and TRBJ2-1; 10 nucleotides agree with TRBD2. The V gene's germline CDR1 is SNHLY and CDR2 FYNNEI. CDR3 length equals 15 residues. The V gene end was trimmed by 6 bases and the J gene end by 3 bases; junction bases not matched to a gene: 5. The CDR3 protein is CASRGPSGGYNEQFF. The CDR3, as DNA: TGTGCCAGCAGAGGCCCTAGCGGGGGCTACAATGAGCAGTTCTTC.

The genes are TRBV4-3 and TRBJ2-7; D gene uncertain. The V and J ends lost 0 bases and 3 bases respectively, with 12 bases between them. CDR1 is LGHNA and CDR2 is YSLEER in the germline V gene. The CDR3 contains 15 residues. CDR3 amino acids: CASSQEVGGYYEQYF. The CDR3 DNA is TGCGCCAGCAGCCAAGAGGTGGGCGGATACTACGAGCAGTACTTC.

V is TRBV28 and J is TRBJ2-7; 10 bases are shared with TRBD1. The germline CDR1 and CDR2 sequences are MDHEN and SYDVKM. The CDR3 totals 17 residues. V lost 7 bases and J lost 2; bases outside the gene matches: 14. The CDR3 here is CASTSTGGAGFTYEQYF. The CDR3 nucleotides are TGTGCCAGCACCTCGACAGGGGGCGCCGGTTTTACCTACGAGCAGTACTTC. The full variable domain, in which reference TRBV28 and TRBJ2-7 provide the parts outside the CDR3, is DVKVTQSSRYLVKRTGEKVFLECVQDMDHENMFWYRQDPGLGLRLIYFSYDVKMKEKGDIPEGYSVSREKKERFSLILESASTNQTSMYLCASTSTGGAGFTYEQYFGPGTRLTVT.

The chain carries TRBV18 and TRBJ2-1, with 12 bases lining up with TRBD2. Germline loops: CDR1 KGHSH, CDR2 LQKENI. Germline trimming cut 3 bases from V and 9 bases from J; bases unmatched to any gene: 6. The length of the CDR3 is 15 residues. Here the CDR3 DNA reads TGTGCCAGCTCACCCAGGACTAGCGGGAAGGGTGAGCAGTTCTTC. Protein: CASSPRTSGKGEQFF.

This chain joins TRBV30 and TRBJ2-2, with D perhaps given as TRBD1 or TRBD2 (5 bases each). The V gene's germline CDR1 is GTSNPN and CDR2 SVGIG (reference sequence). The CDR3 is made up of 13 amino acids. Between the trimmed V and J ends, which lost 4 bases and 6 bases, there was a span of 12 bases. CDR3 nucleotide sequence: TGTGCCTGGAAGAAGGGGAGTTCCGGGGAGCTGTTTTTT. Protein product: CAWKKGSSGELFF.

The chain has TRBV5-5 and TRBJ2-3; D possibly corresponds to TRBD2 (6 bases). Germline CDR1 reads SGHKS; CDR2 reads YYEKEE (reference sequence). The CDR3 has 13 residues. Trimming took off 4 bases at V and 2 bases at J, with 8 bases between the two ends. The CDR3 loop reads CASSPGVTDTQYF. In DNA form, the CDR3 reads TGTGCCAGCAGCCCGGGAGTCACAGATACGCAGTATTTT.

The chain is built from TRBV7-2 and TRBJ2-7; TRBD1 aligns across 8 bases. The trim removed 5 bases at V and 7 bases at J, leaving 13 bases unmatched. The V gene's germline CDR1 is SGHTA and CDR2 FQGNSA. There are 15 residues in the CDR3. CDR3: CASSTQGGQASEQYF. The CDR3 bases are TGTGCCAGCAGCACCCAGGGGGGACAGGCTAGTGAGCAGTACTTC.

The rearrangement uses TRBV21-1 and TRBJ2-3; TRBD2, the table's D call, lacks a check against the DNA. TRBV21-1 is assigned pseudogene status. The CDR3 consists of 16 residues. CDR3: CASSSLGRRLSDTQYF. The CDR3, as DNA: TGTGCCAGCAGCTCCCTCGGGAGGCGCCTGTCCGATACGCAGTATTTT.

The chain carries TRBV5-6 and TRBJ2-2, with no clear D. The CDR3 is made up of 14 amino acids. Germline assignment: CDR1 SGHDT and CDR2 YYEEEE. V dropped 2 bases and J dropped 0 bases, with 5 bases sitting between them. The CDR3 sequence: CASSFRANTGELFF. The CDR3 bases are TGTGCCAGCAGCTTCCGGGCGAACACCGGGGAGCTGTTTTTT.

This chain joins TRBV5-6 and TRBJ1-2; a possible D gene is TRBD1 (5 bases). Germline lookup yields CDR1 SGHDT and CDR2 YYEEEE. Trimming shortened V by 6 bases and J by 8 bases, and 23 bases separated the two germline ends. CDR3 length equals 15 residues. CDR3 region: CASNSRMAGRLGYTF. For the CDR3, the DNA is TGTGCCAGCAACTCCAGAATGGCAGGGAGACTCGGCTACACCTTC.

The V call is TRBV5-4, the J call TRBJ1-2, with 7 nucleotides matching TRBD1. The V gene end was trimmed by 3 bases and the J gene end by 2 bases; junction bases not matched to a gene: 4. There are 14 residues in the CDR3. Germline CDR1 is SGHNT and CDR2 is YYREEE (reference sequence). The CDR3 DNA follows: TGTGCCAGCAGCTCTGGGGGACAGAACTATGGCTACACCTTC. Its translation is CASSSGGQNYGYTF.

The count of this clone is one. This chain uses TRBV10-3 with TRBJ1-2; possibly TRBD1 for D (5 bases). Trimming removed 1 base from V and 7 bases from J, with 10 bases in between. Germline CDR1 ENHRY, CDR2 SYGVKD. This CDR3 region has 13 residues. The CDR3 DNA reads TGTGCCATCAGTGAGTTGACAGTGCGTGGCTACACCTTC. Its protein is CAISELTVRGYTF.

The rearrangement links TRBV5-1 to TRBJ2-7; D gene uncertain. The ends were cut back, 0 bases at V and 6 bases at J, with 13 bases in the middle. Germline V gene sequence: CDR1 SGHRS, CDR2 YFSETQ. The CDR3 is 14 residues long. The CDR3 is CASSLAPPGGEQYF. The DNA for the CDR3 is TGCGCCAGCAGCTTGGCCCCCCCGGGCGGCGAGCAGTACTTC. Complete variable domain (other parts from reference TRBV5-1 and TRBJ2-7): KAGVTQTPRYLIKTRGQQVTLSCSPISGHRSVSWYQQTPGQGLQFLFEYFSETQRNKGNFPGRFSGRQFSNSRSEMNVSTLELGDSALYLCASSLAPPGGEQYFGPGTRLTVT.

This clone has a single count. V is TRBV10-2 and J is TRBJ1-2; 11 nucleotides align to TRBD1. CDR1 and CDR2 (germline): WSHSY, SAAADI. The CDR3 totals 15 residues. J was trimmed by 8 bases and V by 0 bases; bases with no gene match: 5. CDR3 amino acids: CASSESRTGGFGYTF. DNA of the CDR3: TGCGCCAGCAGTGAGTCGAGGACAGGGGGCTTCGGCTACACCTTC.